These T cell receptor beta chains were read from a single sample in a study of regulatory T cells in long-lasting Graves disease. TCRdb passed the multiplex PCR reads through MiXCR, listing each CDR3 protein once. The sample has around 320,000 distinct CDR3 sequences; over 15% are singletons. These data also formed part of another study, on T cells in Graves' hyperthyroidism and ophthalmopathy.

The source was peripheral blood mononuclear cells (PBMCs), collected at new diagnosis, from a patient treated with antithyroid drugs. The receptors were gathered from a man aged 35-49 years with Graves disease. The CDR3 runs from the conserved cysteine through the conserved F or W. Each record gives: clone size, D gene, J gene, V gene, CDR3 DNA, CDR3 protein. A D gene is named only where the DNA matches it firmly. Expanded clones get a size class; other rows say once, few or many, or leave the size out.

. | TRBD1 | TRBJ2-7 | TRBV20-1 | TGCAGTGCTAGCCTAAACAGGGGGCCCACCTACGAGCAGTACTTC | CSASLNRGPTYEQYF
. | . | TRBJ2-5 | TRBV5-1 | TGCGCCAGCAGCTTGATTACAGGGCTGATTGAGACCCAGTACTTC | CASSLITGLIETQYF
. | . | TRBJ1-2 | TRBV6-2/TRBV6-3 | TGTGCCAGCAGTGGTCCAGGGACTTTCGACTATGGCTACACCTTC | CASSGPGTFDYGYTF
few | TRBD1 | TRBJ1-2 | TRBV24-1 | TGTGCCACCAGTGATTCCAGGGGGCTCTATGGCTACACCTTC | CATSDSRGLYGYTF
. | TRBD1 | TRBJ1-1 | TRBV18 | TGTGCCAGCTCCTATTACCGGGACAGCGATGAAGCTTTCTTT | CASSYYRDSDEAFF
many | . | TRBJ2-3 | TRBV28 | TGTGCCACCAACCCGTGGACAGATACGCAGTATTTT | CATNPWTDTQYF
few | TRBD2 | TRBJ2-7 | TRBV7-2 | TGTGCCAGCAGCGTACTAGCGGGGGCCTACGAGCAGTACTTC | CASSVLAGAYEQYF
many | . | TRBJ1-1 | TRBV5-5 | TGTGCCAGCAAAGTATCGGAGGGAAGGAACACTGAAGCTTTCTTT | CASKVSEGRNTEAFF
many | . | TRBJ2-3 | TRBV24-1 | TGTGCCACCAGTGCGCAGGGTCCAGATACGCAGTATTTT | CATSAQGPDTQYF
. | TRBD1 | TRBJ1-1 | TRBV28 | TGTGCCAGCAGGCCCCTGACAGGGGTGGGGAACACTGAAGCTTTCTTT | CASRPLTGVGNTEAFF
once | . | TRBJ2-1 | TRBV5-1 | TGCGCCAGCAGCTTCCGGACAGTTACATACAATGAGCAGTTCTTC | CASSFRTVTYNEQFF
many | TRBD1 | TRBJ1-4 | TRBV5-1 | TGCGCCAGCAGCTTGGGCCACAGGGACAGGGCGAGTGAAAAACTGTTTTTT | CASSLGHRDRASEKLFF
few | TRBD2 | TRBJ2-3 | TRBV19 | TGTGCCAGTAGTCTAGCGGGGGGGCCTACGCAGTATTTT | CASSLAGGPTQYF
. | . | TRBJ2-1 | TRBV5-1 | TGCGCCAGCAGCTTTATCCCCGGGACAACCTACAATGAGCAGTTCTTC | CASSFIPGTTYNEQFF
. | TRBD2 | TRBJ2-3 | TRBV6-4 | TGTGCCAGCAGTGACTCGACTAGCGGGGGGGATACGCAGTATTTT | CASSDSTSGGDTQYF
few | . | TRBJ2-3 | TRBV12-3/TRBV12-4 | TGTGCCAGCACCAGACAGTTTAGCACAGATACGCAGTATTTT | CASTRQFSTDTQYF
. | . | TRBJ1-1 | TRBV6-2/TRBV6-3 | TGTGCCAGCAGTGAAGGAGGCCCGTTGGGGGCTGCAGCTTTCTTT | CASSEGGPLGAAAFF
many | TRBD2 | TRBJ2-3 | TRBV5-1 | TGCGCCAGCAGCTTTTCCTCCGCCGGGGGGGTAGCAGCAGATACGCAGTATTTT | CASSFSSAGGVAADTQYF
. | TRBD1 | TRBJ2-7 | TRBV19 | TGTGCCACCGCCGGGACAGGGGGCTCTCTCCTCTCCTACGAGCAGTACTTC | CATAGTGGSLLSYEQYF
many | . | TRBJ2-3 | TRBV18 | TGTGCCAGCTCACCACAGAGATTAACAGATACGCAGTATTTT | CASSPQRLTDTQYF
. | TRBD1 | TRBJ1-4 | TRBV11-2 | TGTGCCAGCAGTACAGGGGGGGGTGAAAAACTGTTTTTT | CASSTGGGEKLFF
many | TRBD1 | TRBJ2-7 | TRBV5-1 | TGCGCCAGCAGCAGAATCCCGGGACAGGGGCAACTCGAGCAGTACTTC | CASSRIPGQGQLEQYF
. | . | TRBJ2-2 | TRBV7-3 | TGTGCCAGCAGCTTGACTCCCGGGGAGCTGTTTTTT | CASSLTPGELFF
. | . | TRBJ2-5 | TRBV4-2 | TGTGCCAGCAACCAAGATCGTCGCAGGTACCAAGAGACCCAGTACTTC | CASNQDRRRYQETQYF
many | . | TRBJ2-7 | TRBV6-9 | TGTGCCAGCAGTTACCGCCGAGGGCATACCTACGAGCAGTACTTC | CASSYRRGHTYEQYF
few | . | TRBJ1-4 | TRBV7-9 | TGTGCCAGCTCAAGGGGTAATGAAAAACTGTTTTTT | CASSRGNEKLFF
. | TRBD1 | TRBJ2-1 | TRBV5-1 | TGCGCCAGCCGCCAACAGGGGGCGAGGAATGAGCAGTTCTTC | CASRQQGARNEQFF
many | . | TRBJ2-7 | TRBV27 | TGTGCCAGCAGGCAGTTAGGCCTAAACTCCTACGAGCAGTACTTC | CASRQLGLNSYEQYF
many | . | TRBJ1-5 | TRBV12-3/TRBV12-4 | TGTGCCAGCAGTTTGCAGAATCAGCCCCAGCATTTT | CASSLQNQPQHF
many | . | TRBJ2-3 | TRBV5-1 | TGCGCCAGCAGCGAACCGGGCACCACAGATACGCAGTATTTT | CASSEPGTTDTQYF
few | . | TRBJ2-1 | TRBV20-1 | TGCAGTGCTAGAGGGACACGCCAATCCTACAATGAGCAGTTCTTC | CSARGTRQSYNEQFF
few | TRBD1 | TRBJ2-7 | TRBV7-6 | TGTGCCAGCAGCGCCGACGCGGTTCAAGGGGGCGTCTACGAGCAGTACTTC | CASSADAVQGGVYEQYF
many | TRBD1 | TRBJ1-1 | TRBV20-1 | TGCAGTGCTATCAGGGGGCCGGTGAACACTGAAGCTTTCTTT | CSAIRGPVNTEAFF
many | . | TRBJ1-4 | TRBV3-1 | TGTGCCAGCAGCCCAGGGTCAACTAATGAAAAACTGTTTTTT | CASSPGSTNEKLFF
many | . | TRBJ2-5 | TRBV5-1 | TGCGCCAGCAGCTTGGCCGGGACGAACCAAGAGACCCAGTACTTC | CASSLAGTNQETQYF
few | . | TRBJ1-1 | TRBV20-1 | TGCAGTGCTAGAGAACTACGGATGGGGAACACTGAAGCTTTCTTT | CSARELRMGNTEAFF
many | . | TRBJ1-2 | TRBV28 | TGTGCCAGCAGTCCGGCCTCTGGGGGCTACACCTTC | CASSPASGGYTF
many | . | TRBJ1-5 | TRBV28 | TGTGCCAGCAGCATGGACAGCAATCAGCCCCAGCATTTT | CASSMDSNQPQHF
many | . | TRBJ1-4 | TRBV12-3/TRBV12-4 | TGTGCCAGCAGTCCCGGCGGAGGTGATGAAAAACTGTTTTTT | CASSPGGGDEKLFF
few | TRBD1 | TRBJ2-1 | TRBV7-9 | TGTGCCAGCAGCCTTTGGGGACAGGGGTCAGTCAAGCAGTTCTTC | CASSLWGQGSVKQFF